The clone carrying this T cell receptor (beta chain) appeared a few times. Donors were ostensibly healthy at sampling, although undocumented immune exposures were probable. Primers: 60 Vbeta forward and 13 Jbeta reverse. TCRdb's table, derived via immunoSEQ multiplex PCR, lists solely in-frame clones and lacks some. The sample yields around 150,000 clones, approximately 80% seen once. These data are taken from a study of cytomegalovirus exposure and HLA in healthy donors. The germline V gene has CDR1 WNHNN and CDR2 SYGVQD (reference sequence). After removal of 6 bases from V and 4 bases from J, the junction contained 5 bases not matched to a gene. The CDR3 spans 14 residues.

The V call is TRBV10-1, the J call TRBJ1-5; 8 bases line up with TRBD1. The material sequenced was PBMCs. This TCR was recovered from a man aged 25 to 40 in good health and CMV-seronegative. CDR3 protein: CASRTGGWNQPQHF. The CDR3 DNA reads as TGCGCCAGCAGAACAGGGGGTTGGAATCAGCCCCAGCATTTT.